Listed here is a single T cell receptor (beta chain). TCRdb used MiXCR to reprocess the RT-PCR reads, holding one entry per CDR3 protein. The data hold fewer than 800,000 distinct CDR3 sequences, with 14% observed a single time. V was cut by 6 bases and J by 0 bases, with 9 bases left in between. The length of the CDR3 is 14 residues. The TCR originated in a female donor in good health, serving as a healthy control. The chain employs TRBV12-3 or TRBV12-4 and TRBJ1-3; D is unresolved. The sequenced sample consisted of memory CD4+ T cells from blood. The CDR3 loop reads CASRHDLSGNTIYF. In DNA, the CDR3 is TGTGCCAGCAGACACGACCTCTCTGGAAACACCATATATTTT.